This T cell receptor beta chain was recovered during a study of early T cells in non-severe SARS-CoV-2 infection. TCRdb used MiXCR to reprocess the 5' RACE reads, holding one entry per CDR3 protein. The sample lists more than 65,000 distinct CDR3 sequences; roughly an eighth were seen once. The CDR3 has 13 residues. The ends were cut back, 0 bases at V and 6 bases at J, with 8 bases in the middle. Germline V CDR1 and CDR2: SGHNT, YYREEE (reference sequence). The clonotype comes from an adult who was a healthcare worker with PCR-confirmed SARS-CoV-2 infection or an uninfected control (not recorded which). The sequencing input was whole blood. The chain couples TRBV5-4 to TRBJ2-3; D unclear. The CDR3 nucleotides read TGTGCCAGCAGCTTGGTTCCTCAGGATACGCAGTATTTT. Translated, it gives CASSLVPQDTQYF.